This T cell receptor (beta chain) originates from a study of human T cells and chemical hapten exposure (dated by TCRdb to the early 2020s). As for the study more broadly: For sensitization, 2% DPC in acetone was applied to a roughly 2 cm by roughly 2 cm area of upper inner arm skin. In alopecia patients, the study followed how the peripheral blood TCR repertoire changed in vivo over primary and secondary sensitization to diphenylcyclopropenone (DPC), a hapten. Libraries were pooled for sequencing, and variation in per-sample TCR yields was attributed mainly to small differences in library volumes within the pool. Patch testing was performed on the upper back with Finn chambers containing 0.01% DPC, and the patch tests were scored after 6 days according to International Contact Dermatitis Research Group standards. About 30 alopecia patients provided blood for TCR sequencing at one to four time points (pre-sensitization, 2, 6 and 24 weeks). Patients additionally received weekly therapeutic DPC doses to the scalp throughout the roughly 23-week study period. The patient cohort, mostly female, included alopecia areata with under or over 50% scalp involvement, alopecia totalis and alopecia universalis. Blood samples were taken from patients before sensitization (week 0) and at 2, 6 and about 24 weeks after DPC sensitization.

This clonotype was observed at least ten times. The specificity of this receptor is unknown. There are no base qualities to consult, and no much larger clone falls within one base. Preparation of the library involved RACE. TCRdb names NextSeq 500 as the instrument used. During library preparation, unique molecular identifiers were attached to individual cDNA molecules so that TCRs could be counted in a quantitative, reproducible way. For every blood RNA sample, sequencing covered both the TCR alpha and TCR beta chains. The original methods were these. A median of approximately 100,000 TCRs per sample was observed, with a range of roughly 20,000 to 700,000. The Decombinator software suite was used to annotate V, J and CDR3 in the TCR reads. To make PS versus PT1 abundance plots, every sample was subsampled to the same number of TCRs (28,000). Expanded TCRs were defined as absent before sensitization and observed at least eight times at the 2-week time point. The public reads were run again by TCRdb, first through fastp at Q25 and then through MiXCR, and only productive beta chains were kept. Rows are unified per CDR3 protein, each entry keeping the most common DNA and genes. The V and J calls and clone size are TCRdb's, not the authors'. The sample table records 300,000 to 350,000 distinct CDR3 sequences; around 7% of these occur just once. Jointly, the top ten make up about 8% of the sample.

Results the study describes overall, beyond this receptor: Compared with pre-sensitization or healthy control sets, expanded TCRs formed significantly more large CDR3 similarity clusters, which is consistent with antigen-driven responses. After repeated subsampling, the strength of the expansion versus patch-test correlation and the threshold at which it became significant changed. DPC sensitization did not change how many TCRs were above 1 in 1000 frequency, and no evidence was found of alterations in global repertoire structure. All patients had alopecia, a presumed autoimmune disease, so their immune response might differ from that of healthy individuals. The number of PT1 expanded TCRs positively correlated with patch test score, significant at thresholds 8, 16 and 32 but not 4.

CDR1 and CDR2, looked up from the germline V gene, are SGHTA and FQGNSA. The CDR3 contains 15 residues, cysteine and phenylalanine counted. Only CDR3 DNA remains: 45 bases, in frame from the first base. Germline trimming amounts to 1 base on V and 5 bases on J, with 3 as the count of junction bases outside the gene matches. In light of the paper, this sample's time point label describes: patch test 1, 2 weeks after DPC sensitization. The treatment or condition tag for this specimen amounts to: therapeutic diphenylcyclopropenone sensitization with weekly scalp DPC. At each patch-test visit, blood was drawn before the patch test was applied. To be eligible, patients had to be aged 18 to 70, diagnosed with alopecia and judged suitable for DPC therapy, while pregnant patients were excluded. Total RNA was extracted from unfractionated whole blood collected in Tempus Blood RNA tubes.

The source material was whole blood, sampled in connection with sensitization to the hapten diphenylcyclopropenone (DPC). This clonotype originated in a young woman with alopecia areata. Some clones in this sample may be carry-over from other donors' samples. In this chain, TRBV7-2 is recombined with TRBJ2-3; 10 nucleotides in the junction match TRBD2. The DNA is TGTGCCAGCAGCTTAGTAGCGGGGGGAATAGATACGCAGTATTTT. The translation is CASSLVAGGIDTQYF.